The 31 T cell receptor beta chains below come from one sample, sequenced in a study of monozygotic twins with inflammatory bowel disease. TCRdb re-called the 5' RACE reads; one entry per CDR3 protein, DNA not given. This sample's table has under 200,000 distinct CDR3 sequences. Sequencing was performed on blood. Receptors were obtained from a human donor with ulcerative colitis or Crohn's disease, or a healthy co-twin of an affected twin (not recorded which).

J is TRBJ2-5 and V is TRBV28; TCRdb names TRBD2, which stays unverified in the absence of DNA. Germline V gives CDR1 MDHEN, CDR2 SYDVKM. The CDR3 contains 14 residues. CDR3: CASSWPKRGETQYF.

V and J are TRBV18 and TRBJ1-1. The length of the CDR3 is 13 residues. Germline V CDR1 and CDR2: KGHSH, LQKENI. The CDR3 loop reads CASSPETRTEAFF. Full variable domain (missing parts from reference TRBV18 and TRBJ1-1): NAGVMQNPRHLVRRRGQEARLRCSPMKGHSHVYWYRQLPEEGLKFMVYLQKENIIDESGMPKERFSAEFPKEGPSILRIQQVVRGDSAAYFCASSPETRTEAFFGQGTRLTVV.

The chain joins TRBV6-7 to TRBJ1-5. TRBV6-7 belongs to the ORF category, with a function that is uncertain. This CDR3 is built from 13 residues. CDR3 protein: CASRYLISSPQHF.

The genes are TRBV7-2 and TRBJ1-2. Germline V CDR1 and CDR2: SGHTA, FQGNSA. The CDR3 has 14 amino acids. The CDR3 reads CASSLVGSNYGFTF.

The gene calls are TRBV5-1 and TRBJ2-7; there is no DNA to check the TCRdb D call of TRBD1. Germline CDR1 SGHRS, CDR2 YFSETQ. This CDR3 region has 16 residues. Here the CDR3 reads CASSSNGGLSSYEQYF. Full variable domain (missing parts from reference TRBV5-1 and TRBJ2-7): KAGVTQTPRYLIKTRGQQVTLSCSPISGHRSVSWYQQTPGQGLQFLFEYFSETQRNKGNFPGRFSGRQFSNSRSEMNVSTLELGDSALYLCASSSNGGLSSYEQYFGPGTRLTVT.

V gene TRBV27 combines with J gene TRBJ1-2. The germline V gene has CDR1 MNHEY and CDR2 SMNVEV (reference sequence). The CDR3 covers 12 residues. The CDR3 sequence is CASRAAWDGYTF.

V and J are TRBV9 and TRBJ1-2. There are 17 residues in the CDR3. CDR1 SGDLS and CDR2 YYNGEE come from the germline V gene. The CDR3 reads CASSVEPWRVTNYGYTF.

This chain connects TRBV29-1 to TRBJ1-2; TCRdb lists TRBD1, though no DNA is available to test this call. Germline V gene data show CDR1 as SQVTM and CDR2 as ANQGSEA. The CDR3 has 13 residues. The CDR3 region is CSVGDRYNYGYTF.

V is TRBV20-1 and J is TRBJ2-3; with no DNA, the TCRdb D assignment of TRBD2 cannot be verified. Germline V gives CDR1 DFQATT, CDR2 SNEGSKA (reference sequence). The CDR3 covers 15 residues. The chain's CDR3 is CSASLPSGSTDTQYF.

This chain uses TRBV24-1 with TRBJ2-1; absent DNA, TCRdb's TRBD1 call cannot be checked. The CDR3 sequence is 16 residues long. CDR1 is KGHDR, CDR2 SFDVKD, per germline. CDR3 loop: CATSDRGTSSYNEQFF.

The chain uses TRBV28 and TRBJ2-1. The germline V gene encodes CDR1 MDHEN and CDR2 SYDVKM. This CDR3 comprises 15 residues. CDR3 residues: CASSFLDSSYNEQFF.

The chain carries TRBV28 and TRBJ2-2. Per the germline V gene, CDR1 is MDHEN and CDR2 is SYDVKM. The CDR3 covers 12 residues. The CDR3 here is CASSFFGGELFF.

The V and J genes are TRBV7-6 and TRBJ2-2; checking the TCRdb D call of TRBD1 is not possible without DNA. Germline V CDR1 and CDR2: SGHVS, FNYEAQ. The CDR3 consists of 16 residues. CDR3 sequence reads: CASSLEVGQNTGELFF.

The chain employs TRBV12-3 or TRBV12-4 and TRBJ2-7; checking the TCRdb D call of TRBD1 is not possible without DNA. This CDR3 is 13 amino acids long. CDR3: CASSLGGVYEQYF.

The chain combines TRBV18 with TRBJ2-3; TCRdb proposes TRBD2, but this gene call is untestable without DNA. CDR1 and CDR2 from the germline V gene are KGHSH and LQKENI. The CDR3 runs to 16 residues. Here the CDR3 reads CASSPGLAGGSDTQYF.

The genes are TRBV20-1 and TRBJ1-6; TCRdb outputs TRBD1, but without DNA this stays unchecked. In germline, CDR1 is DFQATT, CDR2 SNEGSKA (reference sequence). This CDR3 contains 14 residues. The CDR3: CSAWGAGAHSPLHF.

The CDR3 loop is CASSAPMGRSPLHF. The chain combines TRBV11-2 with TRBJ1-6; TCRdb's assignment of TRBD1 cannot be checked, as there is no DNA. CDR1 and CDR2 (germline): SGHAT, FQNNGV. CDR3 length equals 14 residues. The full variable domain, its missing parts supplied by reference TRBV11-2 and TRBJ1-6, is EAGVAQSPRYKIIEKRQSVAFWCNPISGHATLYWYQQILGQGPKLLIQFQNNGVVDDSQLPKDRFSAERLKGVDSTLKIQPAKLEDSAVYLCASSAPMGRSPLHFGNGTRLTVT.

The CDR3 loop is CASSQEQGGYTF. This chain joins TRBV4-1 and TRBJ1-2; TCRdb calls TRBD1, which cannot be checked without DNA. The germline V gene has CDR1 MGHRA and CDR2 YSYEKL. The CDR3 totals 12 residues.

V is TRBV27 and J is TRBJ1-5; TCRdb returns TRBD1, unconfirmable since there is no DNA. Germline V lookup: CDR1 MNHEY, CDR2 SMNVEV (reference sequence). The CDR3 length is 15 residues. The CDR3 is CASRFSGYVDQPQHF.

The chain's CDR3 is CAISESTSGRAGETQYF. V gene TRBV10-3 combines with J gene TRBJ2-5; the D call from TCRdb, TRBD2, cannot be confirmed without DNA. Germline V gives CDR1 ENHRY, CDR2 SYGVKD. This CDR3 region has 17 residues.

The rearrangement uses TRBV12-3 or TRBV12-4 and TRBJ1-5; the TCRdb D gene call, TRBD1, has no DNA to confirm it. The CDR3 has 15 amino acids. The CDR3 region is CASSPFGAGNQPQHF.

This chain connects TRBV29-1 to TRBJ1-2; TCRdb outputs TRBD1, but without DNA this stays unchecked. This CDR3 has 14 residues. Germline V gene sequence: CDR1 SQVTM, CDR2 ANQGSEA. CDR3 region: CSAYGTGEGYGYTF.

The genes are TRBV3-1 and TRBJ1-6. The CDR3 sequence is 17 residues long. Per the germline V gene, CDR1 is LGHDT and CDR2 is YNNKEL (reference sequence). The CDR3 sequence is CASSQVWGGSDLSPLHF.

The chain recombines TRBV5-1 with TRBJ2-5; TCRdb outputs TRBD1, but without DNA this stays unchecked. The germline gives CDR1 SGHRS, CDR2 YFSETQ. The CDR3 is made up of 14 amino acids. The CDR3 spells CASSLSQGAETQYF.

CDR3 region: CASSQVGRRAEQYF. The chain links TRBV4-3 to TRBJ2-7; TCRdb selects TRBD1, and the lack of DNA leaves this call unchecked. CDR3 size: 14 residues. CDR1 and CDR2 (germline): LGHNA, YSLEER.

The J gene is TRBJ1-1, the V gene TRBV29-1; TCRdb picks TRBD1, but there is no DNA to check that call. Germline CDR1 is SQVTM and CDR2 is ANQGSEA. The CDR3 length is 13 residues. This CDR3 is CSVWDTLNTEAFF.

The chain recombines TRBV7-6 with TRBJ2-3; TCRdb proposes TRBD2, but this gene call is untestable without DNA. This CDR3 contains 15 residues. From germline, CDR1 is SGHVS and CDR2 FNYEAQ. The CDR3 is CASSSSREGPMPQYF.

The chain carries TRBV10-3 and TRBJ2-5; absent DNA, TCRdb's TRBD1 call cannot be checked. Germline-derived CDR1 and CDR2 are ENHRY and SYGVKD. This CDR3 has 12 amino acids. The CDR3 protein is CAIAPGGETQYF.

The chain uses TRBV5-6 and TRBJ1-2. This CDR3 is built from 12 residues. Germline V lookup: CDR1 SGHDT, CDR2 YYEEEE. This chain's CDR3 is CASSWGLSGYTF.

The rearrangement joins TRBV7-6 to TRBJ2-5; no DNA is available, so the TRBD1 call from TCRdb remains unchecked. The V gene's germline CDR1 is SGHVS and CDR2 FNYEAQ. This CDR3 spans 12 amino acids. This CDR3 is CASSLKGETQYF.

This chain connects TRBV5-1 to TRBJ1-2; without DNA, the TCRdb call of TRBD1 cannot be checked. Per the germline V gene, CDR1 is SGHRS and CDR2 is YFSETQ. There are 15 residues in the CDR3. The CDR3 is CASSFQGDRSYGYTF.